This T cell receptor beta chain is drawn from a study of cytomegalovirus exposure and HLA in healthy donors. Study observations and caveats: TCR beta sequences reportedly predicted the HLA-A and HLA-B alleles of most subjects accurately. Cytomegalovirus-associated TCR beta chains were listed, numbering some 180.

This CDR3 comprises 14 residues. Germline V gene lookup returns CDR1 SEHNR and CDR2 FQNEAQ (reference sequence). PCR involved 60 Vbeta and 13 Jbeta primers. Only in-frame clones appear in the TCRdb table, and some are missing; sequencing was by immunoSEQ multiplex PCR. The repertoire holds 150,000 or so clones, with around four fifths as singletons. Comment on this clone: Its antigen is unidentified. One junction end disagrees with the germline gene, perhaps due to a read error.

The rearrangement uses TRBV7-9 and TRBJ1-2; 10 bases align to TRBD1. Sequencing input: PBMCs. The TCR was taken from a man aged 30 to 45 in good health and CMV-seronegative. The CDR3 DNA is TGTTCCAGCAGCTTGGGACAGGGGCTCGAAGGCTACACCTTC. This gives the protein CSSSLGQGLEGYTF.